A selection of T cell receptor beta chains follows, all from one sample in a study of vaccination and CD4 T cells after COVID-19. Which antigens these TCRs recognize remains unknown. TCRdb fed the PCR reads into MiXCR, producing one record per CDR3 protein. The profile shows over 9,500 distinct CDR3 sequences, about 41% of them singletons. Source: cultured CD4+ T cells from blood, taken after SARS-CoV-2 vaccination. Receptors were obtained from a human donor with COVID-19. Each CDR3 is given with its conserved first and last residue. A D gene is named only where the DNA matches it firmly. A clone size is listed for some rows: how often the clone was seen (once, few, many), or a class if it is expanded.

>TRBV24-1|NA|few|13|TRBJ1-5
TGTGCCACCGGAGGACAAAACAATCAGCCCCAGCATTTT
CATGGQNNQPQHF
>TRBV28|TRBD1|NA|15|TRBJ1-6
TGTGCCAGCAGTTTGGGACAGGGGAATAATTCACCCCTCCACTTT
CASSLGQGNNSPLHF
>TRBV19|NA|NA|15|TRBJ1-5
TGTGCCAGTAGTACGCTGTTATGGAGCAATCAGCCCCAGCATTTT
CASSTLLWSNQPQHF
>TRBV30|TRBD1|NA|15|TRBJ1-3
TGTGCCTTACGTCGGGACAGGGGATCTGGAAACACCATATATTTT
CALRRDRGSGNTIYF
>TRBV19|NA|NA|13|TRBJ1-1
TGTGCCAGTAGTCTAGGTCCAAACACTGAAGCTTTCTTT
CASSLGPNTEAFF
>TRBV6-1|NA|NA|15|TRBJ2-7
TGTGCCAGCAGTGAAGGGCCAGGGCTTACCTACGAGCAGTACTTC
CASSEGPGLTYEQYF
>TRBV10-3|NA|NA|14|TRBJ2-7
TGTGCCACCCATTTCGGCCTTGGTCAATACGAGCAGTACTTC
CATHFGLGQYEQYF
>TRBV5-6|NA|NA|14|TRBJ1-1
TGTGCCAGCAGCTTCAGGGGTGGAGGCACTGAAGCTTTCTTT
CASSFRGGGTEAFF
>TRBV6-1|NA|NA|11|TRBJ1-2
TGTGCCAGCAGAGGGGGCTATGGCTACACCTTC
CASRGGYGYTF
>TRBV6-2/TRBV6-3|TRBD1|NA|15|TRBJ1-5
TGTGCCAGCAGAAAGGACAGGGGGCCCGATCAGCCCCAGCATTTT
CASRKDRGPDQPQHF
>TRBV30|NA|few|14|TRBJ1-6
TGTGCCTGGAGGGGGGGGCAGGATAATTCACCCCTCCACTTT
CAWRGGQDNSPLHF
>TRBV2|NA|NA|14|TRBJ2-2
TGTGCCAGCAGTGATACGGGACTCACCGGGGAGCTGTTTTTT
CASSDTGLTGELFF
>TRBV6-2/TRBV6-3|NA|once|13|TRBJ1-2
TGTGCCAGCAGTTACGTGGGAAACTATGGCTACACCTTC
CASSYVGNYGYTF
>TRBV6-1|NA|once|11|TRBJ2-1
TGTGCCAGCCGCCAGAACAATGAGCAGTTCTTC
CASRQNNEQFF
>TRBV19|TRBD1|NA|15|TRBJ1-1
TGTGCCAGTAAGTCGACAGGGTGGGGTTCGACTGAAGCTTTCTTT
CASKSTGWGSTEAFF
>TRBV6-2/TRBV6-3|NA|few|15|TRBJ1-1
TGTGCCAGCAGTTTCCCGGACAGCATGAACACTGAAGCTTTCTTT
CASSFPDSMNTEAFF
>TRBV19|TRBD1|few|17|TRBJ1-5
TGTGCCAGTAGTGGGGACAGGGACCGCCCGGGCAATCAGCCCCAGCATTTT
CASSGDRDRPGNQPQHF
>TRBV29-1|NA|NA|17|TRBJ1-2
TGCAGCGTGGGAAATAACTTGAAAGACAGAGTGTACTCCGGCTACACCTTC
CSVGNNLKDRVYSGYTF
>TRBV6-1|TRBD1|NA|16|TRBJ1-3
TGTGCCAGCAGCCAACCCTCCAGGGGGCCCGGAAACACCATATATTTT
CASSQPSRGPGNTIYF
>TRBV2|TRBD1|NA|15|TRBJ1-1
TGTGCCAGCAGGGTTAGACAGGGGCGGAGCACTGAAGCTTTCTTT
CASRVRQGRSTEAFF
>TRBV5-4|NA|few|13|TRBJ2-7
TGTGCCAGCAGCCACCAGCTGGGCCCCGAGCAGTACTTC
CASSHQLGPEQYF
>TRBV27|NA|few|15|TRBJ1-2
TGTGCCAGCAGTTTATCGGGTTGGGGTAACTATGGCTACACCTTC
CASSLSGWGNYGYTF
>TRBV28|NA|few|12|TRBJ1-1
TGTGCCAGCAACCCTATGGGGTTTGAAGCTTTCTTT
CASNPMGFEAFF
>TRBV4-3|TRBD2|NA|15|TRBJ2-3
TGCGCCAGCAGCCGAACGGGGGGGAGCACAGATACGCAGTATTTT
CASSRTGGSTDTQYF
>TRBV28|NA|once|14|TRBJ2-5
TGTGCCAGCCCTGAGGGCCACCATCAAGAGACCCAGTACTTC
CASPEGHHQETQYF
>TRBV25-1|TRBD2|few|16|TRBJ2-1
TGTGCCAGCAAGAACACGGGACTAGCGGGGGGAGGAGGGCAGTTCTTC
CASKNTGLAGGGGQFF
>TRBV2|NA|few|16|TRBJ1-5
TGTGCCAGCAGTGAACGGGGTTTCTATAGCAATCAGCCCCAGCATTTT
CASSERGFYSNQPQHF
>TRBV20-1|TRBD1|few|15|TRBJ2-3
TGCAGTGCTAGAATGGGACAGGGGGCAACAGATACGCAGTATTTT
CSARMGQGATDTQYF
>TRBV20-1|NA|few|12|TRBJ1-2
TGCAGGCCAGGTTGGGGGGAAGCGGGCTACACCTTC
CRPGWGEAGYTF
>TRBV19|NA|NA|13|TRBJ1-2
TGTGCCAGTAACATGCTATCCCACTATGGCTACACCTTC
CASNMLSHYGYTF
>TRBV18|NA|NA|17|TRBJ2-3
TGTGCCAGCTCACCAAGCCGGACACGTTCTAGCACAGATACGCAGTATTTT
CASSPSRTRSSTDTQYF
>TRBV6-5|NA|NA|19|TRBJ1-1
TGTGCCAGCAGTTACTCACGGAGCCATGGAGTCCCCATGAACACTGAAGCTTTCTTT
CASSYSRSHGVPMNTEAFF
>TRBV29-1|TRBD1|few|12|TRBJ1-6
TGCAGCGCCCGGGACAGTAATTCACCCCTCCACTTT
CSARDSNSPLHF
>TRBV19|NA|NA|14|TRBJ1-5
TGTGCCAGTGTAAAGGAGTATAGCAATCAGCCCCAGCATTTT
CASVKEYSNQPQHF
>TRBV6-2/TRBV6-3|NA|NA|15|TRBJ1-5
TGTGCCAGCAGTCACCGGGACATTCTCAATCAGCCCCAGCATTTT
CASSHRDILNQPQHF
>TRBV20-1|NA|few|15|TRBJ2-3
TGCAGTGCTAGCCCGGAGAGCATAATCACAGATACGCAGTATTTT
CSASPESIITDTQYF
>TRBV6-1|TRBD1|NA|14|TRBJ1-1
TGTGCCAGCAGACCCGACAGGGTCAACACTGAAGCTTTCTTT
CASRPDRVNTEAFF
>TRBV11-2|TRBD1|NA|16|TRBJ1-3
TGTGCCAGCAGCTTGGAGACAGGGTTGCTCGGAAACACCATATATTTT
CASSLETGLLGNTIYF
>TRBV27|NA|NA|15|TRBJ2-1
TGTGCCAGCAGCCCCAGAAGGGATTTGATCAATGAGCAGTTCTTC
CASSPRRDLINEQFF
>TRBV20-1|NA|NA|18|TRBJ2-2
TGCAGTGCTAGGACGTTGGGAGGCGTACCGTCGAACACCGGGGAGCTGTTTTTT
CSARTLGGVPSNTGELFF
>TRBV6-1|TRBD2|NA|15|TRBJ2-3
TGTGCCGGCACTTTAGCGGGACGTGGCACAGATACGCAGTATTTT
CAGTLAGRGTDTQYF
>TRBV10-2|NA|NA|12|TRBJ1-5
TGCGCCAGCAGACAGGGCAATCAGCCCCAGCATTTT
CASRQGNQPQHF
>TRBV11-2|NA|NA|13|TRBJ1-2
TGTGCCAGCAGCGCGCGGGAAAGAGGTGGCTACACCTTC
CASSARERGGYTF
>TRBV6-1|NA|few|12|TRBJ2-7
TGTGCCAGCAGTGATAGGGGGGTCGAGCAGTACTTC
CASSDRGVEQYF
>TRBV5-4|NA|NA|16|TRBJ1-1
TGTGCCAGCAGCTCGAGGGCGACAGGTGCGAACACTGAAGCTTTCTTT
CASSSRATGANTEAFF
>TRBV28|NA|NA|16|TRBJ1-1
TGTGCCAGCAGTTTACCGGGGGCGGTTTTGGGCACTGAAGCTTTCTTT
CASSLPGAVLGTEAFF
>TRBV15|NA|NA|19|TRBJ2-3
TGTGCCACCAGCAGAGATATAACTAGAGGGCCCGGGTCCCCAGATACGCAGTATTTT
CATSRDITRGPGSPDTQYF
>TRBV6-5|NA|NA|16|TRBJ2-7
TGTGCCAGCAGTTACACCCGCCCTGGGAGCAGCGGAGAGCAGTACTTC
CASSYTRPGSSGEQYF
>TRBV5-4|NA|NA|13|TRBJ1-2
TGTGCCAGCAGCTTGATTAGGGTCGGTGGCTACACCTTC
CASSLIRVGGYTF
>TRBV24-1|TRBD2|NA|16|TRBJ2-5
TGTGCCACCAGTGATTTGGTGGCGGGGGTGCGAGAGACCCAGTACTTC
CATSDLVAGVRETQYF